This T cell receptor (beta chain) was identified during a study of blood T cell repertoires in COVID-19. Study context: COVID-19 samples, acute and convalescent, were from the United States, Italy and Spain. Sample material is recorded as cDNA or gDNA derived from T cells, B-cell-depleted T cells, or PBMCs.

Patients at the Seattle site were enrolled during active infection and followed longitudinally. Source study methods: Nucleated cell number was recorded as an estimate derived from reference gene primer amplification. The repertoire was sequenced with immunoSEQ multiplex PCR; TCRdb's copy has only in-frame clones and lacks some. The V and J calls and the clone size are those of that table, but D and trimming were determined from the DNA. The repertoire includes 180,000 or so clones, roughly 88% of them detected once, and over 6.5% sits in the top ten. V lost 2 bases to trimming and J lost 6 bases; unmatched junction nucleotides: 8. CDR3 length equals 14 residues. Germline assignment: CDR1 SGHRS and CDR2 YFSETQ. This clone appeared a few times.

The sequence was obtained from a woman aged 40 to 50 with COVID-19, enrolled during active disease. The V and J genes are TRBV5-1 and TRBJ2-7, with TRBD2 identical over 7 bases. Material for sequencing was peripheral blood. CDR3 bases: TGCGCCAGCAGCTTTGTCGCCAGGGAGGGCGAGCAGTACTTC. Translation gives CASSFVAREGEQYF. The complete variable domain, with remaining parts taken from reference TRBV5-1 and TRBJ2-7, reads KAGVTQTPRYLIKTRGQQVTLSCSPISGHRSVSWYQQTPGQGLQFLFEYFSETQRNKGNFPGRFSGRQFSNSRSEMNVSTLELGDSALYLCASSFVAREGEQYFGPGTRLTVT.